This is a list of T cell receptor beta chains from one sample in a study of T cells in Graves' hyperthyroidism and ophthalmopathy. MiXCR, applied by TCRdb to the multiplex PCR reads, yields one record per CDR3 protein. The sample carries roughly 420,000 distinct CDR3 sequences, approximately 13% recorded once. Sequencing used blood. The receptors come from a woman aged 18-30 years with Graves' hyperthyroidism. Both conserved end residues are part of each CDR3. D genes are given only for firm matches. Not every row has a clone size; where given, it reads once, few, many or a size class.

J gene	D gene	V gene	clone size	CDR3 DNA	CDR3 protein
TRBJ2-7	.	TRBV20-1	once	TGCAGTGCTAGAGATATCAGGTCCTACGAGCAGTACTTC	CSARDIRSYEQYF
TRBJ2-5	TRBD1	TRBV18	once	TGTGCCAGCTCACCTGGTTTTGGGACAGGGTTTAGCCAAGAGACCCAGTACTTC	CASSPGFGTGFSQETQYF
TRBJ1-1	.	TRBV27	.	TGTGCCAGCAGTTTTGAGCCGGGGAGCTGGGCCACTGAAGCTTTCTTT	CASSFEPGSWATEAFF
TRBJ2-1	.	TRBV20-1	many	TGCAGTGCTAGCCCCTTGTGGCAGGACTACAATGAGCAGTTCTTC	CSASPLWQDYNEQFF
TRBJ1-1	.	TRBV24-1	many	TGTGCCACCAGATCTCTGTTCGACACTGAAGCTTTCTTT	CATRSLFDTEAFF
TRBJ2-3	.	TRBV20-1	many	TGCAGTGCGGAGGCTAACACAGATACGCAGTATTTT	CSAEANTDTQYF
TRBJ1-4	.	TRBV2	few	TGTGCCAGCAGTGAACGGGGGTCTAATGAAAAACTGTTTTTT	CASSERGSNEKLFF
TRBJ2-7	TRBD2	TRBV28	many	TGTGCCAGCAGTGGACTAGCGGAGATCTACGAGCAGTACTTC	CASSGLAEIYEQYF
TRBJ2-4	.	TRBV28	many	TGTGCCAGCGCGGAATTGCTAGCCAAAAACATTCAGTACTTC	CASAELLAKNIQYF
TRBJ1-2	TRBD1	TRBV2	many	TGTGCCAGCAGAACGGTTTCGGGACAGAACTATGGCTACACCTTC	CASRTVSGQNYGYTF
TRBJ2-7	.	TRBV20-1	.	TGCAGTGCTAGGGGGACAATATCCTACGAGCAGTACTTC	CSARGTISYEQYF
TRBJ2-1	TRBD2	TRBV12-3/TRBV12-4	.	TGTGCCAGCTCTACTAGCGGGAGGGACAATGAGCAGTCCTTC	CASSTSGRDNEQSF
TRBJ1-1	.	TRBV7-3	many	TGTGCCAGCAGCTTGACTCGGAACACTGAAGCTTTCTTT	CASSLTRNTEAFF
TRBJ2-1	.	TRBV20-1	many	TGCAGTGCTGGATTAGCGGACTACTCCTACAATGAGCAGTTCTTC	CSAGLADYSYNEQFF
TRBJ1-1	TRBD1	TRBV28	many	TGTGCCAGCAGCCGACCAGTAGGACAGGGTGGAACTGAAGCTTTCTTT	CASSRPVGQGGTEAFF
TRBJ2-2	TRBD1	TRBV10-3	many	TGTGCCATCAGTCCGACCGGGACAGGGAACACCGGGGAGCTGTTTTTT	CAISPTGTGNTGELFF
TRBJ2-3	TRBD2	TRBV11-2	many	TGTGCCAGCAGCTTTCAGACTAGCTGGGGCACAGATACGCAGTATTTT	CASSFQTSWGTDTQYF
TRBJ2-7	TRBD2	TRBV28	few	TGTGCCAGCAGGCCGGGACTAGCTTACGAGCAGTACTTC	CASRPGLAYEQYF
TRBJ2-3	TRBD1	TRBV6-1	.	TGTGCCAGCAGTGCCCAGAGAGGGGGCGCAGATACGCAGTATTTT	CASSAQRGGADTQYF
TRBJ1-3	.	TRBV12-3/TRBV12-4	few	TGTGCCAGCACCTCGGGGGGCCTCTCTGGAAACACCATATATTTT	CASTSGGLSGNTIYF